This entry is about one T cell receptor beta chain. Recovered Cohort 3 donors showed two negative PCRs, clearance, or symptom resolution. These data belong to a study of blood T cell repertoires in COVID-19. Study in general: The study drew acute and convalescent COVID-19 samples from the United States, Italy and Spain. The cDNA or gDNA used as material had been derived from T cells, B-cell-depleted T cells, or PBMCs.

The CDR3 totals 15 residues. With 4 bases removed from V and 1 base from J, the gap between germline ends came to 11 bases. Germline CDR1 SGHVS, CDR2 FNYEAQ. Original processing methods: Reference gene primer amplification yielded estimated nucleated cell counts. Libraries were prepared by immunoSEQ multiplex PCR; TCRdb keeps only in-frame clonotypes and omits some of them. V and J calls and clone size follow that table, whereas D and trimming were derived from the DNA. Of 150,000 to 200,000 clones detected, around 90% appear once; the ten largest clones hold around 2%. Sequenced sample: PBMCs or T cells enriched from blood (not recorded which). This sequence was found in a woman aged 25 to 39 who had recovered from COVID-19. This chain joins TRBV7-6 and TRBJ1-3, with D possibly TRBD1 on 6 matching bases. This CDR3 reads CASSSYRESGNTIYF. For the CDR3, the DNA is TGTGCCAGCAGCTCCTACAGGGAATCTGGAAACACCATATATTTT.